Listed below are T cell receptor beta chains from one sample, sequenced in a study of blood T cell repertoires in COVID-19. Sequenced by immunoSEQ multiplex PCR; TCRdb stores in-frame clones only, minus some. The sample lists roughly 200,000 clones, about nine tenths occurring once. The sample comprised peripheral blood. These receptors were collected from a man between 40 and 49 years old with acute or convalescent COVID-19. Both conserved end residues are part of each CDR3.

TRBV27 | CASSLSRQGDEQYF
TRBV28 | CASSFHVRDRGDCGYTF
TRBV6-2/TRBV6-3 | CASSPRTFRSNQPQHF
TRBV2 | CASSDGRGPYEQYF
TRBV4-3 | CASSQDWRMNTGELFF
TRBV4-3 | CASSQDFFAGGPMRETQYF
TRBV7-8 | CASSLPPGQGYEQYF
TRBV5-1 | CASSLDLSGEAFF
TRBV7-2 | CASSSRGTGSSYEQYF
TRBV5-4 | CASSNKRGGLNEQYF